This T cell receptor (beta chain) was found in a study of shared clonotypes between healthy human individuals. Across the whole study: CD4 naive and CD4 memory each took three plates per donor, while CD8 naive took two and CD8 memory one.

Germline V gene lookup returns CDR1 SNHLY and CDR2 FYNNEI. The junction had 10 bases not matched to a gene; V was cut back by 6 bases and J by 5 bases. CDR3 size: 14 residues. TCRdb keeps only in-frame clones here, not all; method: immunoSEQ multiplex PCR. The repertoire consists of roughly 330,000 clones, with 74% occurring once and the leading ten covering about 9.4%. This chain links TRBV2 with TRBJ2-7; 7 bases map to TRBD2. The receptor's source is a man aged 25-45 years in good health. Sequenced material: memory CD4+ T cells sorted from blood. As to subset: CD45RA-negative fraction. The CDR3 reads CASRGGGVGNEQYF. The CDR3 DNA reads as TGTGCCAGCAGGGGGGGAGGGGTTGGAAACGAGCAGTACTTC.